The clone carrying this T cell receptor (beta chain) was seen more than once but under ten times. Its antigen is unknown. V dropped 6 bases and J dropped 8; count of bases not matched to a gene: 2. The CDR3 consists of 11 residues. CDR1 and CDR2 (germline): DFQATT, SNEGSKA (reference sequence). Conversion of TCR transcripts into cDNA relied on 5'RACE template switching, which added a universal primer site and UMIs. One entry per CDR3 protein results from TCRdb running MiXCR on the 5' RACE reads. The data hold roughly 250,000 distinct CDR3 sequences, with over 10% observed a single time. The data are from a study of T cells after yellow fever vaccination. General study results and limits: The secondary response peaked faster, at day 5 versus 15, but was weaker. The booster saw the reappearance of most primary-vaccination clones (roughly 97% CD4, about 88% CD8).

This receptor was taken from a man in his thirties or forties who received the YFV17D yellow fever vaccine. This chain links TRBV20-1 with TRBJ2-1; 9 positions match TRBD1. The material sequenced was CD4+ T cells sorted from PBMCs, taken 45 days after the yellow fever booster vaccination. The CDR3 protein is CSADRGDEQFF. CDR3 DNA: TGCAGTGCAGACAGGGGGGATGAGCAGTTCTTC.